The clone carrying this T cell receptor beta chain was detected only once. The data were taken from a study of shared clonotypes between healthy human individuals. Germline CDR1 and CDR2: SGHRS and YFSETQ. V gave up 5 bases and J gave up 2 bases, with 13 bases separating them. The CDR3 loop spans 14 amino acids. Measured with immunoSEQ multiplex PCR; TCRdb has only the in-frame clones, and not every one. Of some 1 million clones listed, approximately 68% were seen once; the top ten hold approximately 1.5%. Sequenced: memory CD4+ T cells sorted from blood. Subset indicated: CD45RA-negative fraction. This receptor was identified in a man between 18 and 29 years old in good health. The chain combines TRBV5-1 with TRBJ2-5, with a weak D call TRBD1 (5 bases). CDR3 bases: TGCGCCAGCAGGGAACAGACAGCACAAGAGACCCAGTACTTC. This codes for CASREQTAQETQYF.